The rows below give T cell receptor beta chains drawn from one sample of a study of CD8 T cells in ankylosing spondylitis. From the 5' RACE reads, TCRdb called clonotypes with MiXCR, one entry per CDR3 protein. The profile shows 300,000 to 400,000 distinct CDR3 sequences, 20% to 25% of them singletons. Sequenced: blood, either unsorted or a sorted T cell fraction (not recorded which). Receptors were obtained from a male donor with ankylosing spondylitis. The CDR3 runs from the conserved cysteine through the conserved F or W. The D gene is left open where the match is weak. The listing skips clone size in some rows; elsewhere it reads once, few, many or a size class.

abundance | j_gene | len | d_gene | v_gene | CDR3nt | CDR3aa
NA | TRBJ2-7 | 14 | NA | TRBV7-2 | TGTGCCAGCAGCTACCCCAGACAGCCCTACGAGCAGTACTTC | CASSYPRQPYEQYF
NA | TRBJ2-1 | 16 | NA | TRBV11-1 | TGTGCCAGCAGCTTTTCGGACGGATACTCCTACAATGAGCAGTTCTTC | CASSFSDGYSYNEQFF
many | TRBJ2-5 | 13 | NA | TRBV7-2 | TGTGCCAGCAGCTTAACTAGTGCAGAGACCCAGTACTTC | CASSLTSAETQYF
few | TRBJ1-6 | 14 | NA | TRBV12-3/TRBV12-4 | TGTGCCAGCAGTTCCCGCAGGTTCGATTCACCCCTCCACTTT | CASSSRRFDSPLHF
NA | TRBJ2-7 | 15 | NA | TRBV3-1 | TGTGCCAGCAGCGAAAGTACCGGACGAACCTACGAGCAGTACTTC | CASSESTGRTYEQYF
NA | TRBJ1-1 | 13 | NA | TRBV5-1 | TGCGCCAGCAGCTGGAGTAGGGACACTGAAGCTTTCTTT | CASSWSRDTEAFF
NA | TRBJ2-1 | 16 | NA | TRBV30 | TGTGCCTGGAGTGTACTTGTGCGGGGTGACTACAATGAGCAGTTCTTC | CAWSVLVRGDYNEQFF
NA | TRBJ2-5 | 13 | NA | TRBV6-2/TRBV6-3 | TGTGCCAGCAGGGGACCGGCAGAAGAGACCCAGTACTTC | CASRGPAEETQYF
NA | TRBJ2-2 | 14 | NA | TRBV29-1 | TGCAGCGTTGAACCCAGCGCGAACACCGGGGAGCTGTTTTTT | CSVEPSANTGELFF
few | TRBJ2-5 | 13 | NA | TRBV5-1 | TGCGCCAGCAGCTTGTCTCAACCGGAGACCCAGTACTTC | CASSLSQPETQYF
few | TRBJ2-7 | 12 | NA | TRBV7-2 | TGTGCCAGCAGCTCACAAACAAACGAGCAGTACTTC | CASSSQTNEQYF
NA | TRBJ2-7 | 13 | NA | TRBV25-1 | TGTGCCAGCAGAACAGCGTCCGGCTACGAGCAGTACTTC | CASRTASGYEQYF
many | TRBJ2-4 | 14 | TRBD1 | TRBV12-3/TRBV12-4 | TGTGCCAGCAGCCAACAGGGGGCAGGCGGCATTCAGTACTTC | CASSQQGAGGIQYF
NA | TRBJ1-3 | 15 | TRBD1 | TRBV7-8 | TGTTCCAGCAGTCGGACAGGGGGCGCAGGAAACACCATATATTTT | CSSSRTGGAGNTIYF
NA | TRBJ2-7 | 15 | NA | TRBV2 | TGTGCCAGCACCTCTTTGGGGTTCAGCTCCTACGAGCAGTACTTC | CASTSLGFSSYEQYF
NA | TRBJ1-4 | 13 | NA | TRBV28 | TGTGCCAGCAGTTTGGAGGGCCTGAACAAACTGTTTTTT | CASSLEGLNKLFF
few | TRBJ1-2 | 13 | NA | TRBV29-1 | TGCAGCGCCGGGGACCGAGCTAACTATGGCTACACCTTC | CSAGDRANYGYTF
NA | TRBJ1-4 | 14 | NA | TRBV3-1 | TGTGCCAGCAGCCAAGACAGGGGTTATGAAAAACTGTTTTTT | CASSQDRGYEKLFF
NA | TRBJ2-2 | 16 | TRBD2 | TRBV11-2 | TGTGCCAGCAGCTGGACTAGCGGGATGAATACCGGGGAGCTGTTTTTT | CASSWTSGMNTGELFF
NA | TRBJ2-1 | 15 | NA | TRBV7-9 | TGTGCCAGCAGCCGGGGTTCAGGGGGGGTCGGTGAGCAGTTCTTC | CASSRGSGGVGEQFF
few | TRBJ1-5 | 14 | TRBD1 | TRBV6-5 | TGTGCCAGCAGTTCGGGACAGGCACTTTTGCCCCAGCATTTT | CASSSGQALLPQHF
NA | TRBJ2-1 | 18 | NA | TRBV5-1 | TGCGCCAGCAGCTTACCCCAAGGGGGCGGGAGCTCCTACAATGAGCAGTTCTTC | CASSLPQGGGSSYNEQFF
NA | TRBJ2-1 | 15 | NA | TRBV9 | TGTGCCAGCGGCGTAGGGGCGGGAAACAACAATGAGCAGTTCTTC | CASGVGAGNNNEQFF
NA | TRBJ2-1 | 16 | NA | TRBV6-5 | TGTGCCAGCAGTTACTCGAGGGGGGTCAGGACGGATGAGCAGTTCTTC | CASSYSRGVRTDEQFF
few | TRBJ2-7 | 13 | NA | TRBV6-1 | TGTGCCAGCAGTATTACCCTATCCTACGAGCAGTACTTC | CASSITLSYEQYF
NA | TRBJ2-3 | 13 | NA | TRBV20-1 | TGCAGTGTCGGGGACCACTACACAGATACGCAGTATTTT | CSVGDHYTDTQYF
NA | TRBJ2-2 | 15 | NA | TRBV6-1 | TGTGCCAGCAGAACCGGGCCACGGGGCACCGGGGAGCTGTTTTTT | CASRTGPRGTGELFF
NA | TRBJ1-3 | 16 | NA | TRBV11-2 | TGTGCCAGCAGCCGTTTAATTGCTATCGCTGGAAACACCATATATTTT | CASSRLIAIAGNTIYF
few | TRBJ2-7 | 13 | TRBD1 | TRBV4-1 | TGCGCCAGCAGTAAAGAAGACAGGGCCCTAAAGTACTTC | CASSKEDRALKYF
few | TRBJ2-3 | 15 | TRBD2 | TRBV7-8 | TGTGCCAGCAGCTCGGGACTAGCGGGTCAAGATACGCAGTATTTT | CASSSGLAGQDTQYF
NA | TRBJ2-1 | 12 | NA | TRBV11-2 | TGTGCCAGCAGCTTAGAGGACTCTGCGCAGTTCTTC | CASSLEDSAQFF
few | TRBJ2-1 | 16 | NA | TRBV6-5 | TGTGCCAGCAGTTACTCCCGGGACAACTTTTACAATGAGCAGTTCTTC | CASSYSRDNFYNEQFF
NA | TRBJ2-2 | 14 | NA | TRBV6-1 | TGTGCCAGCAAGGGGCTAGTTAACACCGGGGAGCTGTTTTTT | CASKGLVNTGELFF